This T cell receptor beta chain stems from a study of T cells in narcolepsy. Study in general: Patients with NT1 or NT2 and healthy control donors were enrolled. Points from the study as a whole: Same-patient CSF and blood CD4+ T cell clonotypes included HCRT-specific and TRIB2-specific autoreactive ones. Some memory CD4+ repertoires had no autoreactive clone sequences. Healthy controls reportedly lacked the autoreactive clonotypes serially found in patients' blood.

About this clone itself: Its target is not known.

Germline assignment: CDR1 SGHRS and CDR2 YFSETQ. The length of the CDR3 is 14 residues. Between the trimmed V and J ends, which lost 4 bases and 3 bases, there was a span of 14 bases. TCRdb keeps only in-frame clones here, not all; method: immunoSEQ multiplex PCR. The sample has about 40,000 clones, 70% to 85% seen once. The clonotype originates from a human donor with narcolepsy. Sequencing was performed on CD45RA- memory CD4+ T cells from PBMCs. The chain uses TRBV5-1 and TRBJ2-7; a possible D gene is TRBD1 (5 bases). The CDR3 is CASSQQGNIYEQYF. DNA for the CDR3: TGCGCCAGCAGCCAGCAGGGAAATATCTACGAGCAGTACTTC.